These T cell receptor beta chains were read from a single sample in a study of long-term antiretroviral therapy in people with HIV. Sequenced by immunoSEQ multiplex PCR; TCRdb stores in-frame clones only, minus some. Among about 25,000 clones, 65% to 85% were seen once, and the ten largest hold 11%. The sample consisted of unsorted PBMCs, taken 2.1 years after starting antiretroviral therapy. These receptors were taken from a man in his thirties or forties with HIV. The conserved cysteine and the conserved F or W are not part of the CDR3 here. Clone size is given for some rows only: seen once, a few or many times, or a class if the clone is expanded.

size	V	J	CDR3
NA	TRBV19	TRBJ2-7	ASSRKARAYEQY
NA	TRBV7-9	TRBJ2-2	ASSSGRYTGELF
NA	TRBV9	TRBJ2-5	ASSAPRAGVETQY
NA	TRBV6-5	TRBJ1-5	ASSYDGRYQPQH
NA	TRBV18	TRBJ1-2	ASSSRTGYGYT
NA	TRBV5-1	TRBJ1-4	ASSLGGATNEKLF
NA	TRBV30	TRBJ1-5	AWTPGGINSNQPQH
NA	TRBV4-1	TRBJ2-3	ASSQDLVGTSTDTQY
NA	TRBV7-9	TRBJ2-7	ASSPRTGTAYEQY
NA	TRBV6-6	TRBJ1-1	ASRNRGDTEAF
few	TRBV23-1	TRBJ1-2	ASSQAYRNSNYGYT
once	TRBV5-1	TRBJ1-4	ASSFGGGNEKLF
NA	TRBV7-9	TRBJ1-5	ASSTGENQPQH
NA	TRBV7-9	TRBJ2-7	ASSLSQHEQY
NA	TRBV12-5	TRBJ2-1	ASADSGSSYNEQF
NA	TRBV25-1	TRBJ1-2	ASSDPQAPNYGYT
once	TRBV4-3	TRBJ1-2	ASSQDGTGNPYGYT
NA	TRBV9	TRBJ1-5	ASSVGPASNQPQH
once	TRBV28	TRBJ2-7	ASRRTGSSYEQY
once	TRBV7-6	TRBJ2-2	ASSLGLAGSAGTGELF
NA	TRBV27	TRBJ1-4	ASSPTPAGTNEKLF
NA	TRBV2	TRBJ2-2	ASSFGTPLGTGELF
NA	TRBV19	TRBJ2-5	ASSIAVQETQY
NA	TRBV7-9	TRBJ2-7	ASSLFPAGGAHEQY
NA	TRBV28	TRBJ1-1	ASSPLGPNTEAF
NA	TRBV28	TRBJ1-5	ASSEAGTGPNQPQH
NA	TRBV2	TRBJ2-1	ASRARGLFSNEQF
NA	TRBV7-2	TRBJ1-1	ASSSPPGTDSMNTEAF
NA	TRBV19	TRBJ2-2	ASTSLGEGDTGELF
few	TRBV7-2	TRBJ2-7	ASSLGGVGSYEQY
NA	TRBV4-1	TRBJ2-3	ASSQEGSGSGTDTQY
NA	TRBV28	TRBJ1-6	ASSPIGSINSPLH
NA	TRBV15	TRBJ2-1	ATSRAGNEQF
few	TRBV4-1	TRBJ2-2	ASSQRGEHTGELF
NA	TRBV6-6	TRBJ2-3	ASRTYVADTQY
NA	TRBV6-1	TRBJ1-5	ASSESGVNQPQH
NA	TRBV9	TRBJ2-2	ASSEGTSGGAGGELF
NA	TRBV29-1	TRBJ1-1	SVGMNTEAF
once	TRBV30	TRBJ2-2	AWGTGGFTGELF
NA	TRBV28	TRBJ1-2	ASSLIMANYGYT
few	TRBV6-6	TRBJ2-1	ASSRDSYNEQF
NA	TRBV9	TRBJ1-2	ASSVAMTGGDYGYT
NA	TRBV10-2	TRBJ1-1	ASSLETLGTEAF
NA	TRBV5-1	TRBJ1-4	ASSFFLSPTNEKLF
NA	TRBV29-1	TRBJ2-6	SVAGTGVSGANVLT
NA	TRBV7-8	TRBJ2-2	ASSLGLPGVGGELF
NA	TRBV7-8	TRBJ1-2	ASSPGQGYYGYT
NA	TRBV5-1	TRBJ1-3	ASSLGGALSGNTIY
few	TRBV6-6	TRBJ2-7	ASRLAGAWEQY
NA	TRBV19	TRBJ2-2	ASSIALSGELF
NA	TRBV10-3	TRBJ2-1	AISESQASGDYNEQF
once	TRBV6-6	TRBJ2-7	ASSHWLADSYEQY
NA	TRBV11-2	TRBJ1-4	ASWGGTNEKLF
NA	TRBV21-1	TRBJ2-2	ASSGTGPFTGELF
NA	TRBV29-1	TRBJ2-7	SVFGYEQY
NA	TRBV5-4	TRBJ2-2	ASSPQFQSGTGELF
NA	TRBV19	TRBJ2-7	ASSIDLTGGFYEQY
NA	TRBV5-1	TRBJ2-1	ASSLVMDSEQF
NA	TRBV13	TRBJ2-1	ASSQGLADLRNEQF